What follows describes a single T cell receptor (beta chain). The same CDR3 arises from other DNA sequences in this sample as well. Germline V lookup: CDR1 SGHRS, CDR2 YFSETQ. The CDR3 has 15 residues. V lost 0 bases and J lost 7; bases outside the gene matches: 7. The data were obtained in a study of cytomegalovirus exposure and HLA in healthy donors. The study ran its PCR with 60 Vbeta and 13 Jbeta primers. Measured with immunoSEQ multiplex PCR; TCRdb has only the in-frame clones, and not every one. The top ten hold 0.9% to 1.2% of the sample, which has under 95,000 clones, around three quarters seen once.

This TCR was recovered from a male donor in good health and CMV-seronegative. The sequenced sample consisted of PBMCs. The genes are TRBV5-1 and TRBJ1-1; 9 bases are a match to TRBD1. CDR3 bases: TGCGCCAGCAGCTTGGTACAGGGGGCGCAGGGTGAAGCTTTCTTT. This codes for CASSLVQGAQGEAFF.